The next 15 T cell receptor beta chains were all read from a single sample in a study of shared clonotypes between healthy human individuals. Profiling relied on immunoSEQ multiplex PCR, and the TCRdb table lists in-frame clones only, not all of them. This sample has roughly 2.2 million clones, with approximately 93% found just once. Sequencing input: naive CD4+ T cells from PBMCs. The subset denotes: CD45RA+ positively selected. The source of these receptors is a man between 18 and 29 years old in good health. Some clones in this sample may be carry-over from other donors' samples.

The V gene is TRBV29-1, the J gene TRBJ1-1, with no clear D. V gave up 4 bases and J gave up 1 base, with 16 bases separating them. The V gene's germline CDR1 is SQVTM and CDR2 ANQGSEA. This CDR3 comprises 15 residues. CDR3 sequence: CSVVSQNHENTEAFF. CDR3 nucleotide sequence: TGCAGCGTTGTTTCTCAAAATCATGAGAACACTGAAGCTTTCTTT.

This chain uses TRBV15 with TRBJ2-7, with 7 positions matching TRBD1. The CDR3 totals 13 residues. Losses at the gene ends were 4 bases for V and 5 bases for J; bases not matched to a gene: 5. CDR1 LNHNV and CDR2 YYDKDF come from the germline V gene (reference sequence). The CDR3 region is CATSKAQGNEQYF. The CDR3, as DNA: TGTGCCACCAGCAAAGCACAGGGGAACGAGCAGTACTTC.

The J gene is TRBJ2-2, the V gene TRBV7-9; 7 bases are a match to TRBD1. The CDR3 is 15 residues long. The V and J ends lost 4 bases and 1 base, in that order; junction bases with no gene match: 3. Germline CDR1 is SEHNR and CDR2 is FQNEAQ (reference sequence). The CDR3 DNA sequence: TGTGCCAGCAGCTCTGGACAGGAGAACACCGGGGAGCTGTTTTTT. Protein: CASSSGQENTGELFF. The full variable domain, completed using reference TRBV7-9 and TRBJ2-2, is DTGVSQNPRHKITKRGQNVTFRCDPISEHNRLYWYRQTLGQGPEFLTYFQNEAQLEKSRLLSDRFSAERPKGSFSTLEIQRTEQGDSAMYLCASSSGQENTGELFFGEGSRLTVL.

In regard to this clone: Other DNA variants within this sample encode the same CDR3. V and J are TRBV11-2 and TRBJ2-7; no firm D call. The germline gives CDR1 SGHAT, CDR2 FQNNGV. CDR3 length: 12 residues. V was shortened by 5 bases and J by 1 base, with 6 bases between the two germline ends. CDR3 residues: CASSATSYEQYF. CDR3 DNA sequence: TGTGCCAGCAGCGCCACTTCCTACGAGCAGTACTTC.

This chain connects TRBV9 to TRBJ2-1, with no clear D. Trimming stripped 0 bases from V and 15 bases from J, with 16 bases between. Germline CDR1 SGDLS, CDR2 YYNGEE. The CDR3 contains 13 residues. CDR3 residues: CASSVVGNMALFF. In DNA form, the CDR3 reads TGTGCCAGCAGCGTAGTAGGGAACATGGCTCTGTTCTTC.

The chain carries TRBV5-1 and TRBJ2-3, with D perhaps TRBD1 (6 bases). V lost 4 bases and J 0 bases, leaving 15 bases between the germline ends. The CDR3 runs 16 residues. Per germline, CDR1 SGHRS and CDR2 YFSETQ. CDR3 sequence (DNA): TGCGCCAGCAGCGAAAAACAGGGATCGAGCACAGATACGCAGTATTTT. This gives the protein CASSEKQGSSTDTQYF.

This chain links TRBV7-9 with TRBJ2-1; 8 positions agree with TRBD2. J lost 3 bases, V lost 5 bases, and 9 bases had no gene match. Germline V gene data show CDR1 as SEHNR and CDR2 as FQNEAQ (reference sequence). The CDR3 sequence is 16 residues long. CDR3 DNA: TGTGCCAGCAGCGCAGGGTGGGCGGGAGGCTACAATGAGCAGTTCTTC. Amino acid sequence: CASSAGWAGGYNEQFF.

This clone was counted once. The chain recombines TRBV7-9 with TRBJ1-2; 9 bases map to TRBD1. The trim removed 3 bases at V and 8 bases at J, leaving 7 bases unmatched. CDR1 is SEHNR, CDR2 FQNEAQ, per germline (reference sequence). The CDR3 extends over 14 amino acids. The CDR3 DNA sequence: TGTGCCAGCAGCTTTACAGGGGGCAAAGGAGGCTACACCTTC. Translation gives CASSFTGGKGGYTF.

The rearrangement uses TRBV5-1 and TRBJ1-2; no reliable D call. This CDR3 spans 14 amino acids. Trimming shortened V by 0 bases and J by 6 bases, and 12 bases separated the two germline ends. Germline loops: CDR1 SGHRS, CDR2 YFSETQ. The CDR3 spells CASSLGAIGDGYTF. For the CDR3, the DNA is TGCGCCAGCAGCTTGGGGGCTATAGGAGATGGCTACACCTTC.

The chain uses TRBV5-1 and TRBJ2-1; 10 bases line up with TRBD2. CDR3 length: 16 amino acids. Germline V gives CDR1 SGHRS, CDR2 YFSETQ. Trimming cost V 2 bases and J 5 bases; bases outside gene matches: 7. CDR3 nucleotide sequence: TGCGCCAGCAGCTTACCCGGGACTAGCGCTAACAATGAGCAGTTCTTC. Protein: CASSLPGTSANNEQFF.

This clone was recorded once. The genes are TRBV28 and TRBJ2-7; TRBD1 or TRBD2 may be the D gene (6 bases each). The CDR3 sequence is 15 residues long. V was shortened by 7 bases and J by 3 bases, with 19 bases between the two germline ends. Per germline, CDR1 MDHEN and CDR2 SYDVKM. Written as DNA, the CDR3 is TGTGCCAGCAATCAAGGAGGGGGGCAAGTCTACGAGCAGTACTTC. Amino acid sequence: CASNQGGGQVYEQYF.

Concerning this clone: One end of the junction does not line up with germline, which may come from a read error. The V gene is TRBV5-4, the J gene TRBJ2-7; 10 bases match TRBD2. This CDR3 has 15 residues. Germline V gene data show CDR1 as SGHNT and CDR2 as YYREEE (reference sequence). The CDR3 nucleotides read TGTGCCAGCAGTTTGGACGGACTAGCGGCAGATCGGCAGTACTTC. It codes for CASSLDGLAADRQYF.

This clone appeared once. The V gene is TRBV5-5, the J gene TRBJ2-7; 8 positions match TRBD1. The CDR3 is 15 amino acids. The germline V gene encodes CDR1 SGHKS and CDR2 YYEKEE (reference sequence). J gave up 0 bases and V 4 bases, and 6 bases lay outside the gene matches. In DNA form, the CDR3 reads TGTGCCAGCAGCAGACAGGGGCCAAGCTCCTACGAGCAGTACTTC. It yields the protein CASSRQGPSSYEQYF. The entire variable domain, with the rest obtained from reference TRBV5-5 and TRBJ2-7, is as follows: DAGVTQSPTHLIKTRGQQVTLRCSPISGHKSVSWYQQVLGQGPQFIFQYYEKEERGRGNFPDRFSARQFPNYSSELNVNALLLGDSALYLCASSRQGPSSYEQYFGPGTRLTVT.

The chain has TRBV5-1 and TRBJ2-3; D may correspond to TRBD1 or TRBD2 (5 bases each). V was trimmed by 0 bases and J by 3 bases, leaving 14 bases between them. This CDR3 contains 16 residues. Per germline, CDR1 SGHRS and CDR2 YFSETQ. CDR3 sequence reads: CASSLAPARETDTQYF. CDR3 nucleotides: TGCGCCAGCAGCTTGGCCCCCGCCAGGGAGACAGATACGCAGTATTTT.

The CDR3 protein is CASSRQGPPDSGNTIYF. CDR3 coding DNA: TGTGCCAGCAGCCGACAGGGCCCACCTGACTCTGGAAACACCATATATTTT. The chain joins TRBV7-2 to TRBJ1-3; the match to TRBD1 covers 7 bases. CDR3 length: 17 residues. V was clipped by 5 bases and J by 0 bases; unmatched bases: 10. Germline loops: CDR1 SGHTA, CDR2 FQGNSA. The full variable domain, rest sourced from reference TRBV7-2 and TRBJ1-3, is GAGVSQSPSNKVTEKGKDVELRCDPISGHTALYWYRQSLGQGLEFLIYFQGNSAPDKSGLPSDRFSAERTGGSVSTLTIQRTQQEDSAVYLCASSRQGPPDSGNTIYFGEGSWLTVV.